The 8 T cell receptor beta chains below all came from one sample that was sequenced in a study of blood T cell repertoires in COVID-19. Only in-frame clones appear in the TCRdb table, and some are missing; sequencing was by immunoSEQ multiplex PCR. The sample includes 160,000 or so clones, around 80% seen only once; the top ten take around 8%. Sequenced: peripheral blood. The source is a woman in her 70s with acute or convalescent COVID-19.

The V and J genes are TRBV2 and TRBJ2-1; a weak D match, TRBD2 (6 bases). V lost 5 bases and J 8 bases, leaving 19 bases between the germline ends. The CDR3 totals 15 residues. CDR1 and CDR2 from the germline V gene are SNHLY and FYNNEI. CDR3 region: CASSPGIFGEDEQFF. The CDR3 DNA sequence: TGTGCCAGCAGTCCAGGGATCTTCGGGGAGGATGAGCAGTTCTTC.

The chain carries TRBV10-3 and TRBJ2-7; weak D call: TRBD1 (5 bases). The CDR3 length is 14 residues. Germline CDR1 ENHRY, CDR2 SYGVKD. V shed 4 bases and J shed 2 bases, with 12 bases lying between them. Here the CDR3 reads CAISGGIGPYEQYF. As DNA, the CDR3 is TGTGCCATCAGTGGGGGCATAGGGCCCTACGAGCAGTACTTC.

J is TRBJ1-3 and V is TRBV29-1; D unresolved. Germline CDR1 SQVTM, CDR2 ANQGSEA. The CDR3 has 12 residues. Trimming stripped 4 bases from V and 6 bases from J, with 10 bases between. Here the CDR3 reads CSVGGGQNTIYF. CDR3 coding DNA: TGCAGCGTTGGTGGTGGGCAAAACACCATATATTTT.

This rearrangement joins TRBV29-1 to TRBJ2-3; D may be TRBD2 (5 bases). With 6 bases removed from V and 5 bases from J, the gap between germline ends came to 6 bases. CDR1 is SQVTM and CDR2 is ANQGSEA in the germline V gene. The CDR3 consists of 10 residues. CDR3 protein: CSVGGDTQYF. DNA for the CDR3: TGCAGCGTAGGAGGAGATACGCAGTATTTT.

The V and J genes are TRBV5-1 and TRBJ1-2; perhaps TRBD1 as D (6 bases). This CDR3 is 19 amino acids long. V was cut by 4 bases and J by 1 base, with 26 bases left in between. Germline V gene sequence: CDR1 SGHRS, CDR2 YFSETQ. The CDR3 protein is CASSISGTPRSPDNYGYTF. The CDR3 DNA is TGCGCCAGCAGCATCTCCGGGACACCCCGTAGTCCTGATAACTATGGCTACACCTTC.

The V and J genes are TRBV28 and TRBJ1-6; D might be TRBD1 (5 bases). The CDR3 totals 15 residues. Trimming took 5 bases from V and 0 from J, leaving 8 bases between them. Germline loops: CDR1 MDHEN, CDR2 SYDVKM. In DNA, the CDR3 is TGTGCCAGCAGTGACAGTTCCTCCTATAATTCACCCCTCCACTTT. This encodes CASSDSSSYNSPLHF.

The V gene is TRBV7-6, the J gene TRBJ1-1, with D unclear. CDR3 length equals 15 residues. V was pared by 4 bases and J by 4 bases, with 16 bases between. Germline loops: CDR1 SGHVS, CDR2 FNYEAQ. This CDR3 is CASSSHLAGTTEAFF. The CDR3 nucleotides read TGTGCCAGCAGCTCCCACTTGGCAGGAACCACTGAAGCTTTCTTT.

The chain carries TRBV19 and TRBJ1-2; 8 nucleotides match TRBD1. Trimming cost V 4 bases and J 4 bases; bases outside gene matches: 8. The CDR3 is 15 residues long. Looked up from germline, CDR1 is LNHDA and CDR2 is SQIVND (reference sequence). The CDR3 nucleotides read TGTGCCAGTAGTACAGGGACAGGCTTTGGCTATGGCTACACCTTC. Its translation: CASSTGTGFGYGYTF.